This is a list of T cell receptor beta chains from one sample in a study of blood T cell repertoires in COVID-19. Profiling relied on immunoSEQ multiplex PCR, and the TCRdb table lists in-frame clones only, not all of them. The sample lists 150,000 to 200,000 clones, around four fifths occurring once. Source material: peripheral blood. These receptors all come from a woman older than 75 with acute or convalescent COVID-19. Each CDR3 is given with its conserved first and last residue. D genes are given only for firm matches. Size is stated for part of the rows, as once, few or many counts, or as a class when the clone is expanded.

TRBD2	16	TRBV10-3	.	TRBJ2-3	TGTGCCATCAGTGAGGTAGCGGGAGGAAACACAGATACGCAGTATTTT	CAISEVAGGNTDTQYF
TRBD1	11	TRBV27	.	TRBJ2-1	TGTGCCAGCTACAGGGGCAATGAGCAGTTCTTC	CASYRGNEQFF
TRBD2	17	TRBV11-2	.	TRBJ2-1	TGTGCCAGCAGCTTAGGCCTCACTAGCGGGGTGGACAATGAGCAGTTCTTC	CASSLGLTSGVDNEQFF
.	16	TRBV21-1	.	TRBJ2-7	TGTGCCAGCAGCAAAAGGGAGTGGGGGCTCTCCTACGAGCAGTACTTC	CASSKREWGLSYEQYF
.	13	TRBV7-9	.	TRBJ1-2	TGTGCCAGCAGCTTCCCGCAGGAAAATGGCTACACCTTC	CASSFPQENGYTF
.	14	TRBV18	.	TRBJ2-1	TGTGCCAGCTCACCGGAGAATGCCCTCACTGAGCAGTTCTTC	CASSPENALTEQFF
TRBD2	15	TRBV11-1	.	TRBJ2-5	TGTGCCAGCAGCCCGCCCGGGACTAGCGGGGAGACCCAGTACTTC	CASSPPGTSGETQYF
.	15	TRBV10-3	.	TRBJ2-7	TGTGCCATCAATTTTGCGGGGCTTAACTCCTACGAGCAGTACTTC	CAINFAGLNSYEQYF
TRBD2	16	TRBV4-1	once	TRBJ2-1	TGCGCCAGCACCACCGGGACTAGCGGGAGTAGGGATGAGCAGTTCTTC	CASTTGTSGSRDEQFF
.	14	TRBV18	.	TRBJ1-5	TGTGCCAGCTCATTTCAGGATACCAATCAGCCCCAGCATTTT	CASSFQDTNQPQHF
.	14	TRBV4-3	.	TRBJ1-5	TGCGCCAGCAGCCAAGTGGGGGGGGGACAGCCCCAGCATTTT	CASSQVGGGQPQHF
TRBD1	14	TRBV27	.	TRBJ2-2	TGTGCCAGCAGACAGACAGGGGGTACCGGGGAGCTGTTTTTT	CASRQTGGTGELFF
TRBD2	14	TRBV19	.	TRBJ2-2	TGTGCCAGTAGAACAGCGGGGGGGCCCGGGGAGCTGTTTTTT	CASRTAGGPGELFF
.	14	TRBV5-1	.	TRBJ2-3	TGCGCCAGCAGCTCCCGACAGACCCCAGATACGCAGTATTTT	CASSSRQTPDTQYF
.	13	TRBV21-1	few	TRBJ2-7	TGTGCCAGCAGCAAAAGGACTAGCTACGAGCAGTACTTC	CASSKRTSYEQYF
TRBD2	16	TRBV9	.	TRBJ2-1	TGTGCCAGCAGCGTTTCCCCCGGGACTAGCCAGAATGAGCAGTTCTTC	CASSVSPGTSQNEQFF
TRBD2	14	TRBV19	.	TRBJ2-1	TGTGCCAGTACTAGAAGCGGGAGTAACAATGAGCAGTTCTTC	CASTRSGSNNEQFF
.	15	TRBV14	once	TRBJ1-3	TGTGCCAGCAGCCTCGGACACATCTCTGGAAACACCATATATTTT	CASSLGHISGNTIYF
TRBD1	12	TRBV29-1	once	TRBJ2-7	TGCAGCGTTGGGACAGGGCTCTACGAGCAGTACTTC	CSVGTGLYEQYF
.	15	TRBV27	.	TRBJ1-5	TGTGCCAGCAGTTTCGACCGGGGGGCCAATCAGCCCCAGCATTTT	CASSFDRGANQPQHF
.	13	TRBV29-1	.	TRBJ2-3	TGCAGCGGAACAGGGATCGGCACAGATACGCAGTATTTT	CSGTGIGTDTQYF
TRBD2	15	TRBV5-8	.	TRBJ2-3	TGTGCCAGCAGCCGGCCTAGCGGCGTCACAGATACGCAGTATTTT	CASSRPSGVTDTQYF
TRBD1	18	TRBV6-2/TRBV6-3	.	TRBJ1-4	TGTGCCAGCAGTTCCCCGGGACAGGGGCCGGGGTGGGGTGAAAAACTGTTTTTT	CASSSPGQGPGWGEKLFF
TRBD1	19	TRBV7-2	.	TRBJ1-3	TGTGCCAGCAGCCTGAGCCCGACAGGGATGGGTTTCTCTGGAAACACCATATATTTT	CASSLSPTGMGFSGNTIYF
TRBD1	16	TRBV18	.	TRBJ1-3	TGTGCCAGCTCACCACCGGGACAGGGGACGGGAAACACCATATATTTT	CASSPPGQGTGNTIYF
.	14	TRBV4-2	.	TRBJ1-1	TGTGCCAGCAGCCCCTCGACAGGCGATTTTGAAGCTTTCTTT	CASSPSTGDFEAFF
.	18	TRBV28	.	TRBJ1-2	TGTGCCAGCAGTTTATCCGAGGGAGGGGCCCCACGGGGCTATGGCTACACCTTC	CASSLSEGGAPRGYGYTF
TRBD1	13	TRBV2	.	TRBJ2-7	TGTGCCAGCAGCAGACAGGGTGGCGACGAGCAGTACTTC	CASSRQGGDEQYF
.	13	TRBV5-1	.	TRBJ1-1	TGCGCCAGCAAGAGGGAATTGAACACTGAAGCTTTCTTT	CASKRELNTEAFF